This T cell receptor beta chain emerged from a study of early T cells in non-severe SARS-CoV-2 infection. In its sample, this clonotype was seen a few times. The antigen is not known. Study conclusions and caveats: Using VDJdb, the matching emphasized anti-spike CD8 responses while missing private and CD4 specificities.

Each single cDNA molecule received a unique molecular identifier. TCRdb re-analysed the 5' RACE reads in MiXCR, keeping a single row per CDR3 protein. This repertoire shows 30,000 to 35,000 distinct CDR3 sequences, less than 8% found once; its top ten account for around 7%. Looked up from germline, CDR1 is SQVTM and CDR2 is ANQGSEA. The CDR3 is 10 residues long. With 8 bases clipped from V and 7 bases from J, the junction kept 5 bases outside the gene matches. The sequence derives from an adult who was a healthcare worker with PCR-confirmed SARS-CoV-2 infection or an uninfected control (not recorded which). The chain employs TRBV29-1 and TRBJ2-7; TRBD1 agrees at 7 bases. Material: whole blood. The DNA for the CDR3 is TGCAGCACACTGACAGGGGAGCAGTACTTC. Protein product: CSTLTGEQYF.